These 8 T cell receptor beta chains came from one sample sequenced in a study of shared T cell receptors in the human thymus. Sequencing used immunoSEQ multiplex PCR; TCRdb keeps in-frame clones, though not all of them. This table has hundreds of thousands of clones, more than 75% appearing once. These data were also reused for a study on human thymus T cells.

The sample comprised thymocytes. These receptors were obtained from a boy under two years old with a congenital heart defect.

This sequence joins TRBV28 and TRBJ1-1; 8 bases align to TRBD1. The J segment lost 5 bases and the V segment lost 6 bases, leaving 17 bases of the junction unmatched. CDR3 length equals 17 residues. CDR1 is MDHEN, CDR2 SYDVKM, per germline. The CDR3 DNA sequence: TGTGCCAGCAGCCTCCCCCCCGCAGGGGGCCTAAGGACTGAAGCTTTCTTT. Its protein is CASSLPPAGGLRTEAFF.

A remark on this clone: Within the sample, other DNA sequences also encode this same CDR3. The chain carries TRBV28 and TRBJ2-7; D perhaps matches TRBD1 (6 bases). There are 15 residues in the CDR3. The V gene's germline CDR1 is MDHEN and CDR2 SYDVKM. The V and J ends lost 3 bases and 1 base respectively, with 13 bases between them. The CDR3 region has the DNA TGTGCCAGCAGTTTGCCAGGGGACCTGTCCTACGAGCAGTACTTC. This translates into CASSLPGDLSYEQYF.

The genes are TRBV28 and TRBJ1-1, with D perhaps matching TRBD1 (5 bases). The V and J ends lost 6 bases and 4 bases respectively, with 18 bases between them. This CDR3 is 15 amino acids long. The germline V gene encodes CDR1 MDHEN and CDR2 SYDVKM. The CDR3 DNA reads TGTGCCAGCAGCTACCGCAGGGTGTCGAGCACTGAAGCTTTCTTT. Its protein product is CASSYRRVSSTEAFF. Together with reference TRBV28 and TRBJ1-1, the CDR3 gives the full variable domain: DVKVTQSSRYLVKRTGEKVFLECVQDMDHENMFWYRQDPGLGLRLIYFSYDVKMKEKGDIPEGYSVSREKKERFSLILESASTNQTSMYLCASSYRRVSSTEAFFGQGTRLTVV.

This chain joins TRBV6-4 and TRBJ1-6; weak D call: TRBD1 (5 bases). The germline V and J ends were trimmed by 9 bases and 8 bases, with 14 bases remaining between them. Germline assignment: CDR1 MRHNA and CDR2 SNTAGT. The CDR3 length is 13 residues. CDR3 protein: CASRDSADSPLHF. As DNA, the CDR3 is TGTGCCAGTCGGGACTCGGCGGATTCACCCCTCCACTTT.

In regard to this clone: The junction does not match germline at one end; this may be a read error. Other DNA variants within this sample encode the same CDR3. The genes are TRBV19 and TRBJ1-1; a possible D gene is TRBD1 (6 bases). The CDR3 totals 15 residues. Germline assignment: CDR1 LNHDA and CDR2 SQIVND (reference sequence). CDR3 DNA: TGCGCCAGTAGTAATCACAGGGAGTCGGGCACTGAAGCTTTCTTT. Translated: CASSNHRESGTEAFF. The complete variable domain, with remaining parts taken from reference TRBV19 and TRBJ1-1, reads DGGITQSPKYLFRKEGQNVTLSCEQNLNHDAMYWYRQDPGQGLRLIYYSQIVNDFQKGDIAEGYSVSREKKESFPLTVTSAQKNPTAFYLCASSNHRESGTEAFFGQGTRLTVV.

The J gene is TRBJ2-7, the V gene TRBV28; no definite D call. The CDR3 is 15 amino acids. Germline assignment: CDR1 MDHEN and CDR2 SYDVKM. V shed 3 bases and J shed 4 bases, with 16 bases lying between them. The CDR3 loop is CASSFRGPKSYEQYF. The CDR3 DNA is TGTGCCAGCAGTTTTCGAGGCCCAAAATCTTACGAGCAGTACTTC.

The sample holds a few counts of this clone. The chain is built from TRBV19 and TRBJ2-7, with D maybe TRBD2 (7 bases). CDR1 and CDR2 (germline): LNHDA, SQIVND (reference sequence). Trimming shortened V by 3 bases and J by 0 bases, and 12 bases separated the two germline ends. The CDR3 extends over 15 amino acids. The CDR3 DNA sequence: TGTGCCAGTAGTATTTACAGGGAGGGCTCCTACGAGCAGTACTTC. Its translation: CASSIYREGSYEQYF.

This clone appeared a single time. The chain is built from TRBV28 and TRBJ2-7, with D possibly matching TRBD2 (5 bases). Deletions cut 8 bases from V and 2 bases from J, with 16 bases between. The CDR3 has 14 amino acids. The V gene's germline CDR1 is MDHEN and CDR2 SYDVKM. The CDR3 DNA is TGTGCCAGCTCTTCCGCTAGCTTTGCCTACGAGCAGTACTTC. Protein: CASSSASFAYEQYF.